This T cell receptor beta chain came from a study of T cells in Graves' hyperthyroidism and ophthalmopathy. As for the study in general: Peripheral blood collection took place at initial diagnosis, before any treatment. The study, taken as a whole, reports: Using 13 V-J features, a model discriminated ophthalmopathy from stable hyperthyroidism. Blood also showed most of the thyroid clonotypes that were expanded above 0.001.

After removal of 6 bases from V and 3 bases from J, the junction contained 7 bases not matched to a gene. This CDR3 has 15 residues. In germline, CDR1 is MNHEY, CDR2 SVGEGT. It was RNA transcripts that yielded the amplified TCR beta CDR3 regions. The HTBI set primed first-round TCR CDR3 RT-PCR. TCRdb itself ran the multiplex PCR reads through MiXCR, one entry per CDR3 protein. This sample has hundreds of thousands of distinct CDR3 sequences, with approximately 19% found just once. As concerns this clonotype: As yet, its antigen is unknown.

Uncontrolled infection, other autoimmune disease, pregnancy or lactation led to exclusion. The source of this sequence is a woman younger than 30 with Graves' hyperthyroidism. V usage is TRBV6-2 or TRBV6-3 and J usage is TRBJ2-7; 11 bases are a match to TRBD2. The sequenced sample was blood. The CDR3: CASSELAGEGYEQYF. The CDR3 DNA reads TGTGCCAGCAGCGAACTAGCGGGAGAGGGCTACGAGCAGTACTTC.